These 26 T cell receptor beta chains were all obtained from the same sample, sequenced in a study of T-cell memory formation after mild COVID-19. TCRdb analysed the 5' RACE reads with MiXCR anew, one entry per CDR3 protein. The sample lists about 400,000 distinct CDR3 sequences; about 17% were seen once. The sample was PBMCs or a T cell subset sorted from them (not recorded which). The receptors shown here come from a man between 18 and 35 years old who had mild COVID-19 (a few samples of this study predate the infection). Cell type and time point are not known.

The chain recombines TRBV2 with TRBJ1-2; no reliable D call. This CDR3 contains 13 residues. Germline V gene lookup returns CDR1 SNHLY and CDR2 FYNNEI. The V end was cut by 3 bases, the J end by 2 bases, with 7 bases between. The DNA for the CDR3 is TGTGCCAGCAGTGACGGCAGGAACTATGGCTACACCTTC. Translated, it gives CASSDGRNYGYTF.

This clonotype was observed many times. Here the CDR3 reads CASSLGDIPYEQYF. As DNA, the CDR3 is TGTGCCAGCAGCTTGGGGGACATCCCCTACGAGCAGTACTTC. The V and J genes are TRBV5-4 and TRBJ2-7; D may be TRBD1 (6 bases). CDR1 is SGHNT and CDR2 is YYREEE in the germline V gene (reference sequence). Trimming took off 0 bases at V and 2 bases at J, with 9 bases between the two ends. CDR3 length equals 14 residues.

Concerning this clonotype: The junction departs from germline at one end; a sequencing error may be responsible. This chain connects TRBV4-2 to TRBJ1-1; no firm D call. The CDR3 has 13 amino acids. Germline V CDR1 and CDR2: LGHNA, YNFKEQ. The CDR3 region has the DNA TGTGCCAGCAGCCAAGACGCAACGGAAGGACGGGTCTTT. Translated, it gives CASSQDATEGRVF.

This clonotype has a handful of counts. The CDR3 here is CASSNYALAGAYEQYF. The CDR3 DNA reads as TGTGCCAGCAGCAACTACGCACTAGCGGGGGCCTACGAGCAGTACTTC. V and J are TRBV5-6 and TRBJ2-7; 11 bases align to TRBD2. The trim removed 4 bases at V and 2 bases at J, leaving 8 bases unmatched. Per germline, CDR1 SGHDT and CDR2 YYEEEE. The CDR3 covers 16 residues.

The chain employs TRBV5-1 and TRBJ2-5; 10 bases fit TRBD2. V shed 5 bases, J shed 3 bases, and the junction held 7 bases outside the gene matches. Germline values: CDR1 SGHRS, CDR2 YFSETQ. The CDR3 consists of 15 residues. The CDR3 sequence is CASRAQSGGEETQYF. CDR3 in DNA: TGCGCCAGCAGGGCCCAAAGCGGGGGGGAAGAGACCCAGTACTTC.

The rearrangement uses TRBV4-3 and TRBJ1-6; D may be TRBD1 (5 bases). Trimming stripped 5 bases from V and 8 bases from J, with 16 bases between. CDR3 length equals 15 residues. Germline CDR1 reads LGHNA; CDR2 reads YSLEER. The CDR3 loop is CASSVGGGVDSPLHF. The DNA for the CDR3 is TGCGCCAGCAGCGTCGGGGGGGGTGTCGATTCACCCCTCCACTTT.

This clonotype was seen a few times. The chain is built from TRBV5-1 and TRBJ2-5; 9 nucleotides agree with TRBD2. Looked up from germline, CDR1 is SGHRS and CDR2 is YFSETQ. CDR3 length equals 16 residues. Losses at the gene ends were 0 bases for V and 4 bases for J; bases not matched to a gene: 7. The chain's CDR3 is CASSLDRGGARETQYF. CDR3 nucleotide sequence: TGCGCCAGCAGCTTGGACCGCGGGGGGGCCAGAGAGACCCAGTACTTC.

This clonotype has only a few counts. CDR3 DNA sequence: TGTGCCACCACCTTGAACCGGGGACCTGGGGAGCTGTTTTTT. Protein: CATTLNRGPGELFF. This rearrangement joins TRBV7-2 to TRBJ2-2; D could derive from TRBD1 or TRBD2 (5 bases each). The CDR3 extends over 14 amino acids. Germline V gene sequence: CDR1 SGHTA, CDR2 FQGNSA. The V gene lost 10 bases and the J gene lost 8 bases, with 20 bases spanning the gap.

The sample holds many counts of this clonotype. This sequence joins TRBV7-3 and TRBJ2-5; 7 bases map to TRBD1. This CDR3 has 14 amino acids. The trim removed 5 bases at V and 2 bases at J, leaving 5 bases unmatched. CDR1 is SGHTA and CDR2 is FQGTGA in the germline V gene. In DNA, the CDR3 is TGTGCCAGCAGCCCTACAGGGGTGCAAGAGACCCAGTACTTC. Protein product: CASSPTGVQETQYF.

This clonotype has just a few counts. This chain uses TRBV2 with TRBJ2-5; 11 bases match TRBD1. Germline CDR1 reads SNHLY; CDR2 reads FYNNEI. CDR3 length equals 18 residues. V dropped 5 bases and J dropped 5; count of bases not matched to a gene: 16. The CDR3 nucleotides read TGTGCCAGCAGTTTAGCTTTTATGGACAGGGGGCTAGCGGAGACCCAGTACTTC. Translated: CASSLAFMDRGLAETQYF.

This sequence joins TRBV4-3 and TRBJ2-2, with 9 bases fitting TRBD1. In germline, CDR1 is LGHNA, CDR2 YSLEER. The ends lost 0 bases at V and 6 bases at J; junction bases unmatched: 11. CDR3 length: 18 amino acids. CDR3 DNA: TGCGCCAGCAGCCAAGATTTTCTCACGGGGACAGGGTCCGGGGAGCTGTTTTTT. Translating it yields CASSQDFLTGTGSGELFF.

The chain couples TRBV5-1 to TRBJ2-1; D gene ambiguous. The CDR3 totals 12 residues. The germline V gene encodes CDR1 SGHRS and CDR2 YFSETQ. With 3 bases removed from V and 8 bases from J, the gap between germline ends came to 9 bases. CDR3 sequence reads: CASSSFPHEQFF. As DNA, the CDR3 is TGCGCCAGCAGCTCGTTCCCCCATGAGCAGTTCTTC.

This clonotype was observed many times. The chain links TRBV4-3 to TRBJ2-5; no definite D call. V lost 1 base and J 2 bases, leaving 17 bases between the germline ends. Germline values: CDR1 LGHNA, CDR2 YSLEER. The length of the CDR3 is 17 residues. The CDR3 spells CASSQGAHYGEQETQYF. The CDR3 DNA reads as TGCGCCAGCAGCCAAGGGGCTCATTATGGGGAACAAGAGACCCAGTACTTC.

In its sample, this clonotype was seen a few times. The gene calls are TRBV12-3 or TRBV12-4 and TRBJ2-5; 7 bases fit TRBD2. CDR3 size: 14 residues. Trimming at V came to 6 bases and at J to 6 bases, leaving 10 bases not matched to a gene. The CDR3 loop is CASRLGTTRQTQYF. The CDR3 DNA reads as TGTGCCAGCAGGCTCGGGACTACCCGGCAGACCCAGTACTTC.

V and J are TRBV12-3 or TRBV12-4 and TRBJ1-2; TRBD1 agrees at 7 bases. CDR3 length equals 12 residues. J was trimmed by 8 bases and V by 6 bases; bases with no gene match: 6. CDR3 DNA sequence: TGTGCCAGCAGATCTGACAGGGACGGCTACACCTTC. Amino acids: CASRSDRDGYTF.

The V call is TRBV7-9, the J call TRBJ1-6, with TRBD1 matching over 7 bases. The V gene end was trimmed by 5 bases and the J gene end by 6 bases; junction bases not matched to a gene: 7. This CDR3 contains 15 residues. The germline V gene encodes CDR1 SEHNR and CDR2 FQNEAQ (reference sequence). CDR3 sequence reads: CASSQGGTSNSPLHF. CDR3 nucleotides: TGTGCCAGCAGCCAGGGGGGGACCTCTAATTCACCCCTCCACTTT.

This clonotype was detected a few times. The J gene is TRBJ1-2, the V gene TRBV5-1; no definite D call. The CDR3 spans 15 residues. V was pared by 3 bases and J by 6 bases, with 18 bases between. Per germline, CDR1 SGHRS and CDR2 YFSETQ. CDR3 bases: TGCGCCAGCAGCTCACGCCCGGACGGTGGGAATGGCTACACCTTC. It encodes CASSSRPDGGNGYTF.

This clonotype has more than one count but fewer than ten. The gene calls are TRBV6-5 and TRBJ2-2, with 9 nucleotides matching TRBD2. The CDR3 runs 15 residues. Germline CDR1 MNHEY, CDR2 SVGAGI. V shed 7 bases, J shed 6 bases, and the junction held 9 bases outside the gene matches. CDR3 nucleotides: TGTGCCAGCACCGTAGCGGGGGAAGCATCCGGGGAGCTGTTTTTT. Its translation: CASTVAGEASGELFF.

This clonotype was seen repeatedly, ten times or more. Here the CDR3 DNA reads TGTGCCAGCTCTTCCCAAGGAGGGACAGCGTACGTC. Amino acids: CASSSQGGTAYV. The J gene is TRBJ2-7, the V gene TRBV18, with D possibly TRBD1 on 7 matching bases. Germline V gene sequence: CDR1 KGHSH, CDR2 LQKENI. This CDR3 spans 12 amino acids. V lost 6 bases to trimming and J lost 12 bases, with 18 bases between them.

This clonotype showed up just a few times. The chain recombines TRBV20-1 with TRBJ2-3; TRBD2 matches at 14 bases. Germline-derived CDR1 and CDR2 are DFQATT and SNEGSKA (reference sequence). The CDR3 contains 17 residues. V lost 6 bases and J lost 3; bases outside the gene matches: 11. The CDR3 protein is CSAWGLAGAVGTDTQYF. The CDR3 coding sequence is TGCAGTGCGTGGGGACTAGCGGGGGCTGTAGGTACAGATACGCAGTATTTT.

This chain links TRBV20-1 with TRBJ2-7; a possible D gene is TRBD1 (6 bases). The CDR3 is made up of 12 amino acids. CDR1 is DFQATT and CDR2 is SNEGSKA in the germline V gene (reference sequence). V dropped 0 bases and J dropped 3 bases, with 6 bases sitting between them. CDR3 protein: CSARDRGYEQYF. The CDR3 region has the DNA TGCAGTGCTAGAGACAGGGGCTACGAGCAGTACTTC.

This clonotype was observed a handful of times. This chain joins TRBV7-2 and TRBJ2-3, with D perhaps TRBD1 (6 bases). Per germline, CDR1 SGHTA and CDR2 FQGNSA. The CDR3 has 13 amino acids. Trimming left V 4 bases short and J 6 bases short, with 11 bases between. CDR3 nucleotide sequence: TGTGCCAGCAGCTCCTACAGGGTGGATACGCAGTATTTT. This encodes CASSSYRVDTQYF.

This clonotype was seen a few times. V and J are TRBV5-6 and TRBJ1-2, with D possibly TRBD1 on 5 matching bases. Germline CDR1 SGHDT, CDR2 YYEEEE. The V end was cut by 7 bases, the J end by 2 bases, with 12 bases between. The CDR3 totals 13 residues. The CDR3 here is CASRRQLNYGYTF. Here the CDR3 DNA reads TGTGCCAGCCGTAGACAGCTGAACTATGGCTACACCTTC.

This clonotype has only a few counts. V usage is TRBV10-2 and J usage is TRBJ1-6, with D perhaps TRBD1 (6 bases). Trimming removed 9 bases from V and 6 bases from J, with 9 bases in between. The CDR3 totals 12 residues. Germline CDR1 WSHSY, CDR2 SAAADI. The DNA of the CDR3 is TGCGCCAGGACAGGACTTAATTCACCCCTCCACTTT. Amino acid sequence: CARTGLNSPLHF.

The chain joins TRBV27 to TRBJ2-7; perhaps TRBD2 as D (6 bases). This CDR3 is built from 13 residues. The germline gives CDR1 MNHEY, CDR2 SMNVEV (reference sequence). Trimming cost V 5 bases and J 7 bases, with 15 bases left between them. CDR3 residues: CASSPLTGGEQYF. CDR3 nucleotides: TGTGCCAGCAGTCCCTTAACAGGAGGGGAGCAGTACTTC.

In this sample, this clonotype turned up a few times. In DNA form, the CDR3 reads TGCGCCAGCAGCCGCGGGACTGCTGGGACCCAGTACTTC. Translation: CASSRGTAGTQYF. The chain links TRBV4-3 to TRBJ2-5; D perhaps matches TRBD2 (6 bases). This CDR3 is built from 13 residues. Trimming stripped 4 bases from V and 7 bases from J, with 13 bases between. Germline CDR1 LGHNA, CDR2 YSLEER.